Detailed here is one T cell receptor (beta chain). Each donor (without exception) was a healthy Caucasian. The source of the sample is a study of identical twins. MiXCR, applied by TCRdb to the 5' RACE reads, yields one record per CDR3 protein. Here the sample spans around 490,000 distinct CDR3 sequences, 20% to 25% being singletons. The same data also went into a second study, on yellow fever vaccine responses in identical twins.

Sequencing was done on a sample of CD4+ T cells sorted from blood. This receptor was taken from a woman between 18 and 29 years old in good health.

This CDR3 reads CASSLRLVSSYEQYF. The CDR3 nucleotides read TGTGCCAGCAGCTTGCGGCTAGTGAGCTCCTACGAGCAGTACTTC. This chain links TRBV5-5 with TRBJ2-7; D call uncertain. Germline V gene lookup returns CDR1 SGHKS and CDR2 YYEKEE (reference sequence). The CDR3 runs to 15 residues. V lost 1 base to trimming and J lost 0 bases, with 11 bases between them.